The sequence of this T cell receptor (beta chain) was determined in a study of shared clonotypes between healthy human individuals. For this clone: No antigen is known for it.

Researchers divided each subset's genomic DNA evenly across several immunoSEQ plates. Assay: immunoSEQ multiplex PCR; the TCRdb copy retains only in-frame clones and omits some. Of a few million clones in the sample, 80% to 95% were seen once. Points from the study as a whole: The sole specimen, blood, was sampled, and tissue repertoires likely differ.

CD45RA+ naive and CD45RA-negative memory subsets were separated from CD4+ cells. The CDR3 covers 13 residues. Germline CDR1 is SNHLY and CDR2 is FYNNEI. V was clipped by 7 bases and J by 0 bases, with 7 bases between them. The sequenced sample was naive CD4+ T cells from PBMCs. This sample's subset: CD45RA+ positively selected. The sequence was collected from a man younger than 35 in good health. Some clones in this sample may be carry-over from other donors' samples. V usage is TRBV2 and J usage is TRBJ2-1; no reliable D call. CDR3 residues: CASNWGSYNEQFF. For the CDR3, the DNA is TGTGCCAGCAACTGGGGCTCCTACAATGAGCAGTTCTTC.